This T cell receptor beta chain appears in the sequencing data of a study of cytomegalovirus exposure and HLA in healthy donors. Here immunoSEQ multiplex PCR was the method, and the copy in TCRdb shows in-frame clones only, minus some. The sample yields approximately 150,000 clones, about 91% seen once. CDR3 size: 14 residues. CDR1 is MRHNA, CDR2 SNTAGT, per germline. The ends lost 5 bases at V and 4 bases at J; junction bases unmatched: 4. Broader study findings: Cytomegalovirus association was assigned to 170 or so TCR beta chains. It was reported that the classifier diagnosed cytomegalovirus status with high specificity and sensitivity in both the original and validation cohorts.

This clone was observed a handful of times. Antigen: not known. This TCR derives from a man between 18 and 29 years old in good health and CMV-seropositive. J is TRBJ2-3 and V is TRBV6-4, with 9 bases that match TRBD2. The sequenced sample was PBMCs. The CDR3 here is CASSQTSGPDTQYF. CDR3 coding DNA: TGTGCCAGCAGTCAAACTAGCGGGCCAGATACGCAGTATTTT.